This is a list of T cell receptor beta chains from one sample in a study of blood T cell repertoires in COVID-19. Profiled with immunoSEQ multiplex PCR; TCRdb holds only in-frame clones, not every one. The sample shows 130,000 to 150,000 clones, about nine tenths of them seen only once. The sample was PBMCs or T cells enriched from blood (not recorded which). The source is a woman aged 40 to 50 who had been exposed to COVID-19. The CDR3 runs from the conserved cysteine through the conserved F or W.

J,V,CDR3
TRBJ1-3,TRBV5-6,CASSLFQGAGNTIYF
TRBJ2-7,TRBV9,CASSVKKREDTYEQYF
TRBJ1-1,TRBV27,CASSSTPPGGTEAFF
TRBJ1-1,TRBV9,CASSPRTGEFEAFF
TRBJ1-6,TRBV4-3,CASSPHGRTGLGNSPLHF
TRBJ1-3,TRBV19,CASSIPGQSSGNTIYF
TRBJ1-1,TRBV7-9,CASSLGGGRGTEAFF
TRBJ2-5,TRBV24-1,CATSANRGGRETQYF
TRBJ1-1,TRBV5-6,CASSPAGTGGAVTEAFF
TRBJ2-2,TRBV2,CASTGAGELFF
TRBJ1-3,TRBV7-8,CASTLGQTGRASGNTIYF
TRBJ1-2,TRBV6-5,CASSYAGQGPNYGYTF
TRBJ1-2,TRBV10-1,CASIPTGDAGYTF
TRBJ2-1,TRBV24-1,CATSESGHPLSYNEQFF
TRBJ2-1,TRBV7-3,CASSLLRTSGGDNEQFF
TRBJ2-1,TRBV2,CASSARQGVYNEQFF
TRBJ2-3,TRBV10-2,CASSSSRVLADTQYF
TRBJ2-2,TRBV19,CASSPIRLAGGSGELFF
TRBJ1-2,TRBV12-3/TRBV12-4,CASSYQANYGYTF
TRBJ2-2,TRBV19,CASSIDPLGTGELFF
TRBJ2-7,TRBV7-8,CASSLGLAGGRSAYEQYF
TRBJ1-3,TRBV9,CASSVGGTSPNTIYF